Below, one T cell receptor beta chain is given with its context. Libraries were prepared by immunoSEQ multiplex PCR; TCRdb keeps only in-frame clonotypes and omits some of them. There are roughly 140,000 clones in the sample; 88% occur only once, and around 2.2% lies in the top ten. Germline CDR1 is MNHEY and CDR2 is SMNVEV (reference sequence). The length of the CDR3 is 12 residues. Trimming removed 9 bases from V and 4 bases from J, with 10 bases in between. This record belongs to a study of T cell responses to AZD1222 COVID-19 vaccine. Sequencing used peripheral blood, obtained on day 0 of AZD1222 vaccination. This clonotype was sampled from an adult in good health. V is TRBV27 and J is TRBJ1-5, with D possibly matching TRBD1 (5 bases). CDR3 loop: CASGGENQPQHF. CDR3 coding DNA: TGTGCCAGTGGGGGAGAAAATCAGCCCCAGCATTTT.